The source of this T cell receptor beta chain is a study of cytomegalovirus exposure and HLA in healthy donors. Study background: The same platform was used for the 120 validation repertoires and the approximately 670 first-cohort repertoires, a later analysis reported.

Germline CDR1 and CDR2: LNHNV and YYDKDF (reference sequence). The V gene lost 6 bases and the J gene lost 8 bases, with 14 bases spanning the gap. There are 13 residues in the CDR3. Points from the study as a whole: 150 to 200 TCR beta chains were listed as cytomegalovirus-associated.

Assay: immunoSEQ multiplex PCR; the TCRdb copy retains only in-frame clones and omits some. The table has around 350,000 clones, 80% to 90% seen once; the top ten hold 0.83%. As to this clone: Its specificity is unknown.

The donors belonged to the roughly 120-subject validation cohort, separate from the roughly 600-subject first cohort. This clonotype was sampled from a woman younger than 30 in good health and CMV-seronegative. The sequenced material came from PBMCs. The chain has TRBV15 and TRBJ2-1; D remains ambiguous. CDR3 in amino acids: CATRPARLYEQFF. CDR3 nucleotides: TGTGCCACCAGACCAGCGCGCCTCTATGAGCAGTTCTTC.